This T cell receptor beta chain emerged from a study of T-cell memory formation after mild COVID-19. Study-wide findings and caveats: That cross-reactive memory joined was suggested by some responding clones appearing in pre-infection memory.

This clonotype has only a few counts. The antigen remains undetermined. The CDR3 runs to 17 residues. Trimming left V 0 bases short and J 4 bases short, with 17 bases between. CDR1 and CDR2 from the germline V gene are LGHNA and YSLEER. In TCRdb, the 5' RACE reads were re-called with MiXCR into one record per CDR3 protein. The sample holds around 130,000 distinct CDR3 sequences, about 6.5% seen once. V is TRBV4-3 and J is TRBJ2-3; D is unclear. The clonotype originates from an adult woman who had mild COVID-19 (a few samples of this study predate the infection). Cell type and time point are not known. Source material: PBMCs or a T cell subset sorted from them (not recorded which). CDR3 amino acids: CASSQDLKGSAPDTQYF. CDR3 sequence (DNA): TGCGCCAGCAGCCAAGATCTCAAGGGTTCGGCCCCAGATACGCAGTATTTT.